The present T cell receptor beta chain was sequenced within a study of T cells in Graves' hyperthyroidism and ophthalmopathy. Diagnosis rested on symptoms, serum thyroxine and TRAb, thyroid ultrasound, and orbital computed tomography. There were TCR beta CDR3 regions amplified from RNA transcripts. The HTBI primer set served for first-round RT-PCR of the TCR CDR3. TCRdb independently ran MiXCR on the multiplex PCR reads; one entry per CDR3 protein. This table has some 370,000 distinct CDR3 sequences, over 13% appearing once. Between the trimmed V and J ends, which lost 0 bases and 9 bases, there was a span of 18 bases. The CDR3 runs to 16 residues. The germline gives CDR1 MNHNY, CDR2 SVGAGI (reference sequence). This clonotype showed up many times.

The chain couples TRBV6-6 to TRBJ2-1, with D unresolved. The clonotype comes from a man in his fifties or sixties with Graves' ophthalmopathy. Sequencing was done on a sample of blood. CDR3 nucleotides: TGTGCCAGCAGTTACTCCCCGGGCCGTTTCGGCGGTGAGCAGTTCTTC. Protein product: CASSYSPGRFGGEQFF.